The clone carrying this TCR beta chain occurred a few times. Antigen unknown. The iRepertoire nested amplicon-rescue multiplex PCR amplified TCR alpha and beta CDR3s from RNA. For one-step reverse transcription and amplification, 100-400 ng of tissue mRNA or PBMC total RNA was used. TCRdb reprocessed the multiplex PCR reads with MiXCR, giving one entry per CDR3 protein. This table holds 90,000 to 110,000 distinct CDR3 sequences, 25% to 30% found once. The entry originates in a study of glioma-infiltrating T cells. CDR3 length: 15 amino acids. The germline gives CDR1 SGHKS, CDR2 YYEKEE (reference sequence). V lost 4 bases, J lost 9 bases, and 6 bases stayed unmatched. Study-level points and caveats: Gliomas, especially low-grade, showed above-expected tissue-blood divergence; non-neoplastic patients showed below.

Sequenced input: glioma tissue, nonneoplastic brain tissue, or PBMCs (not recorded which). The sequence was collected from a human donor with low-grade glioma or glioblastoma, undergoing nonglioma brain surgery, or in good health (not recorded which). This chain connects TRBV5-5 to TRBJ2-1; 14 nucleotides align to TRBD2. DNA of the CDR3: TGTGCCAGCAGCCCGGGACTAGCGGGAGTTTTTGAGCAGTTCTTC. This gives the protein CASSPGLAGVFEQFF.